This TCR beta chain was profiled in a study of blood T cells in healthy people across ages. About the study: Template switching caught about one barcoded beta molecule for each two T cells.

All donors came from Russia, were Caucasian and healthy, and spanned ages about 6 to 90. Peripheral blood from each donor was collected in a volume of 9.5 to 10 milliliters. Trimming took 2 bases from V and 4 from J; bases not matched to a gene: 11. The germline CDR1 and CDR2 sequences are DFQATT and SNEGSKA (reference sequence). The CDR3 loop spans 16 amino acids. Then a second PCR, running roughly 7 to 11 cycles, was carried out with a sample-barcoded 5' primer and a J-beta primer mix. Every molecule of cDNA carried a tag from a template-switch adaptor with 12 random nucleotides. TCRdb called the 5' RACE reads again in MiXCR, with one record for every CDR3 protein. The table includes 1 million or so distinct CDR3 sequences, 45% detected once.

The receptor was isolated from a woman aged 60 to 75 in good health. The rearrangement uses TRBV20-1 and TRBJ2-1; 7 nucleotides align to TRBD2. The sample was blood. The CDR3: CSARWGEGPRYNEQFF. The CDR3 bases are TGCAGTGCTAGATGGGGGGAGGGCCCTCGGTACAATGAGCAGTTCTTC.